What follows are 30 T cell receptor beta chains derived from one specimen sequenced in a study of control samples from healthy donors and cancer patients. Libraries were prepared by immunoSEQ multiplex PCR; TCRdb keeps only in-frame clonotypes and omits some of them. This table has around 130,000 clones, roughly 84% appearing once. Sequencing used blood. These receptors originate from a man aged 50 to 60 in good health.

The rearrangement links TRBV5-4 to TRBJ2-7, with D tentatively TRBD1 (6 bases). V lost 1 base to trimming and J lost 0 bases, with 8 bases between them. Germline V gene lookup returns CDR1 SGHNT and CDR2 YYREEE (reference sequence). The CDR3 totals 14 residues. The DNA for the CDR3 is TGTGCCAGCAGCTTGCGGGGACACTCCTACGAGCAGTACTTC. Translated, it gives CASSLRGHSYEQYF. Looking up the rest from reference TRBV5-4 and TRBJ2-7 gives the full variable domain: ETGVTQSPTHLIKTRGQQVTLRCSSQSGHNTVSWYQQALGQGPQFIFQYYREEENGRGNFPPRFSGLQFPNYSSELNVNALELDDSALYLCASSLRGHSYEQYFGPGTRLTVT.

This rearrangement joins TRBV7-3 to TRBJ1-1; unclear D gene. Germline assignment: CDR1 SGHTA and CDR2 FQGTGA. The CDR3 runs to 13 residues. Between the trimmed V and J ends, which lost 6 bases and 0 bases, there was a span of 8 bases. The CDR3 DNA reads TGTGCCAGCAGTTCCTCCATGAACACTGAAGCTTTCTTT. This encodes CASSSSMNTEAFF. Using reference TRBV7-3 and TRBJ1-1 for the parts outside the CDR3, the full variable domain is GAGVSQTPSNKVTEKGKYVELRCDPISGHTALYWYRQSLGQGPEFLIYFQGTGAADDSGLPNDRFFAVRPEGSVSTLKIQRTERGDSAVYLCASSSSMNTEAFFGQGTRLTVV.

The chain combines TRBV28 with TRBJ1-2; the D is unclear. V gave up 3 bases and J gave up 2 bases, with 7 bases separating them. Germline V lookup: CDR1 MDHEN, CDR2 SYDVKM. The CDR3 has 13 residues. DNA for the CDR3: TGTGCCAGCAGTTTCCCCGTAAACTATGGCTACACCTTC. Translation gives CASSFPVNYGYTF.

The chain is built from TRBV18 and TRBJ2-7; the D gene is possibly TRBD1 (5 bases). Germline assignment: CDR1 KGHSH and CDR2 LQKENI. The CDR3 is made up of 13 amino acids. V lost 2 bases and J lost 4, with 9 bases in between. The CDR3 reads CASSPIYRYEQYF. CDR3 DNA: TGTGCCAGCTCACCAATTTACAGGTACGAGCAGTACTTC.

V is TRBV20-1 and J is TRBJ2-1; TRBD2 matches at 9 bases. In germline, CDR1 is DFQATT, CDR2 SNEGSKA (reference sequence). The ends lost 3 bases at V and 6 bases at J; junction bases unmatched: 6. The CDR3 has 14 residues. CDR3 sequence: CSASLASGINEQFF. As DNA, the CDR3 is TGCAGTGCTAGTTTGGCTAGCGGGATCAATGAGCAGTTCTTC.

The chain recombines TRBV19 with TRBJ1-5, with 9 bases identical to TRBD1. The ends lost 7 bases at V and 8 bases at J; junction bases unmatched: 18. Looked up from germline, CDR1 is LNHDA and CDR2 is SQIVND (reference sequence). This CDR3 contains 17 residues. The CDR3 reads CASMSRDRAYIKEPQHF. The CDR3 DNA reads TGTGCCAGTATGTCCCGGGACAGGGCCTACATCAAGGAGCCCCAGCATTTT.

This rearrangement joins TRBV19 to TRBJ1-2, with D unresolved. The CDR3 sequence is 12 residues long. Germline CDR1 reads LNHDA; CDR2 reads SQIVND (reference sequence). The V and J ends lost 7 bases and 4 bases respectively, with 10 bases between them. The CDR3 nucleotides are TGTGCCAGTATGGGCGACTCCTATGGCTACACCTTC. Encoded protein: CASMGDSYGYTF.

The rearrangement links TRBV13 to TRBJ1-1; D perhaps matches TRBD1 (6 bases). This CDR3 is built from 14 residues. Trimming removed 5 bases from V and 2 bases from J, with 12 bases in between. Per germline, CDR1 PRHDT and CDR2 FYEKMQ (reference sequence). This CDR3 reads CASSEAGANTEAFF. The CDR3 DNA is TGTGCCAGCAGCGAGGCAGGGGCAAACACTGAAGCTTTCTTT.

The gene calls are TRBV7-8 and TRBJ2-7; 10 positions agree with TRBD2. The germline gives CDR1 SGHVS, CDR2 FQNEAQ. The CDR3 spans 14 residues. The V segment lost 6 bases and the J segment 1 base; nucleotides outside the gene matches: 3. In DNA, the CDR3 is TGTGCCAGCAGTATACTAGCGGGGTCCTACGAGCAGTACTTC. It translates to CASSILAGSYEQYF.

The chain is built from TRBV29-1 and TRBJ2-1, with 8 bases fitting TRBD1. The CDR3 is 12 residues long. V gave up 7 bases and J gave up 10 bases; unmatched junction bases: 9. CDR1 is SQVTM, CDR2 ANQGSEA, per germline. CDR3: CSGRTGIREQFF. As DNA, the CDR3 is TGCAGCGGACGGACAGGGATCCGGGAGCAGTTCTTC.

The rearrangement uses TRBV6-6 and TRBJ1-4; D gene uncertain. Trimming removed 0 bases from V and 5 bases from J, with 13 bases in between. This CDR3 has 16 residues. Germline V CDR1 and CDR2: MNHNY, SVGAGI (reference sequence). In nucleotides, the CDR3 is TGTGCCAGCAGTTACTCGAGAAATGCGGGAAATGAAAAACTGTTTTTT. This gives the protein CASSYSRNAGNEKLFF.

The table lists this clone with a few counts. The chain carries TRBV10-3 and TRBJ1-5, with 10 bases matching TRBD1. CDR1 is ENHRY and CDR2 is SYGVKD in the germline V gene. The trim removed 0 bases at V and 6 bases at J, leaving 5 bases unmatched. The CDR3 runs to 16 residues. In DNA form, the CDR3 reads TGTGCCATCAGTGAGTCCCCGGGGACAGGGGTTCAGCCCCAGCATTTT. Translated, it gives CAISESPGTGVQPQHF.

The chain has TRBV30 and TRBJ1-4; D call uncertain. Germline CDR1 is GTSNPN and CDR2 is SVGIG (reference sequence). The CDR3 extends over 14 amino acids. Between the trimmed V and J ends, which lost 0 bases and 3 bases, there was a span of 8 bases. In DNA, the CDR3 is TGTGCCTGGAGTGTAGGAGGGTCTAATGAAAAACTGTTTTTT. Translated: CAWSVGGSNEKLFF. The complete variable domain, with remaining parts taken from reference TRBV30 and TRBJ1-4, reads SQTIHQWPATLVQPVGSPLSLECTVEGTSNPNLYWYRQAAGRGLQLLFYSVGIGQISSEVPQNLSASRPQDRQFILSSKKLLLSDSGFYLCAWSVGGSNEKLFFGSGTQLSVL.

The rearrangement links TRBV9 to TRBJ1-1, with D unresolved. The CDR3 has 13 amino acids. Trimming pared 0 bases from V and 1 base from J, leaving 4 bases between. Germline CDR1 is SGDLS and CDR2 is YYNGEE. The CDR3 region has the DNA TGTGCCAGCAGCGTAGGTAAGAACACTGAAGCTTTCTTT. Translation gives CASSVGKNTEAFF.

The gene calls are TRBV28 and TRBJ2-5; 7 bases fit TRBD1. Germline V CDR1 and CDR2: MDHEN, SYDVKM. With V trimmed by 4 bases and J by 4 bases, 12 bases remained unmatched. The CDR3 has 16 amino acids. Written as DNA, the CDR3 is TGTGCCAGCAGTTCTCGGGACAGTAATGAACGAGAGACCCAGTACTTC. Translation: CASSSRDSNERETQYF.

This clone was seen more than once but under ten times. V usage is TRBV28 and J usage is TRBJ1-5; TRBD1 might be the D (5 bases). The CDR3 length is 16 residues. The V end was cut by 2 bases, the J end by 5 bases, with 16 bases between. Germline V CDR1 and CDR2: MDHEN, SYDVKM. The CDR3 nucleotides read TGTGCCAGCAGTTTAAATATGGGGCGCGGGGATCAGCCCCAGCATTTT. Encoded protein: CASSLNMGRGDQPQHF.

The CDR3: CASSQGQSYGYTF. Here the CDR3 DNA reads TGCGCCAGCAGCCAGGGACAGAGCTATGGCTACACCTTC. This chain links TRBV5-1 with TRBJ1-2; 7 bases fit TRBD1. The CDR3 loop spans 13 amino acids. The V and J ends lost 4 bases and 4 bases, in that order; junction bases with no gene match: 4. In germline, CDR1 is SGHRS, CDR2 YFSETQ.

CDR3 nucleotides: TGTGCCAGCAGCCAAGGACTAGCGGGGGGGGCGAACACCGGGGAGCTGTTTTTT. Translation gives CASSQGLAGGANTGELFF. This rearrangement joins TRBV3-1 (or the pseudogene TRBV3-2) to TRBJ2-2; 14 bases are a match to TRBD2. The CDR3 loop spans 18 amino acids. Germline CDR1 is LGHDT and CDR2 is YNNKEL (reference sequence). J was trimmed by 0 bases and V by 1 base; bases with no gene match: 1.

This CDR3 is CASSLGINSGTEAFF. The CDR3 DNA is TGTGCCAGCAGCTTAGGTATAAATTCGGGGACTGAAGCTTTCTTT. The genes are TRBV5-8 and TRBJ1-1; D ambiguous. CDR1 SGHTS and CDR2 YDEGEE come from the germline V gene. CDR3 length: 15 amino acids. V lost 2 bases and J lost 5, with 16 bases in between.

The chain recombines TRBV10-2 with TRBJ2-3; D ambiguous. V dropped 2 bases and J dropped 8 bases, with 5 bases sitting between them. CDR3 length: 11 residues. Germline V gene sequence: CDR1 WSHSY, CDR2 SAAADI. CDR3 loop: CASSEGVTQYF. The CDR3 DNA follows: TGCGCCAGCAGTGAGGGGGTTACGCAGTATTTT.

The chain employs TRBV28 and TRBJ1-1; no firm D call. Germline assignment: CDR1 MDHEN and CDR2 SYDVKM. The CDR3 is made up of 11 amino acids. V lost 10 bases and J lost 11, with 17 bases in between. The CDR3: CATVVNWLAFF. As DNA, the CDR3 is TGTGCCACCGTTGTTAACTGGTTGGCTTTCTTT.

The V call is TRBV9, the J call TRBJ1-6; D uncertain. V dropped 0 bases and J dropped 9 bases, with 7 bases sitting between them. The CDR3 consists of 13 residues. CDR1 is SGDLS, CDR2 YYNGEE, per germline. The CDR3 DNA follows: TGTGCCAGCAGCGTAGGTCCGGGTTCACCCCTCCACTTT. Translating gives CASSVGPGSPLHF.

The chain joins TRBV29-1 to TRBJ2-1; 8 positions match TRBD1. Germline trimming cut 3 bases from V and 5 bases from J; bases unmatched to any gene: 12. CDR1 is SQVTM, CDR2 ANQGSEA, per germline. The CDR3 consists of 16 residues. The CDR3 spells CSVEMCKETGDNEQFF. CDR3 in DNA: TGCAGCGTTGAGATGTGTAAGGAGACAGGGGACAATGAGCAGTTCTTC.

The chain employs TRBV19 and TRBJ1-4, with D unclear. The germline V gene has CDR1 LNHDA and CDR2 SQIVND (reference sequence). Trimming took 3 bases from V and 4 from J, leaving 12 bases between them. This CDR3 spans 15 amino acids. The CDR3 nucleotides read TGTGCCAGTAGTATCCCCGGACGAGATAATGAAAAACTGTTTTTT. This codes for CASSIPGRDNEKLFF.

CDR3 nucleotides: TGTGCCAGCCCGGGGGACAGGGTCCACGAGCAGTACTTC. Translation gives CASPGDRVHEQYF. The chain carries TRBV6-5 and TRBJ2-7; 9 nucleotides line up with TRBD1. The germline gives CDR1 MNHEY, CDR2 SVGAGI. The V segment lost 8 bases and the J segment 5 bases; nucleotides outside the gene matches: 7. The CDR3 spans 13 residues.

The chain couples TRBV5-6 to TRBJ1-4; possibly TRBD1 for D (6 bases). The length of the CDR3 is 14 residues. CDR1 is SGHDT and CDR2 is YYEEEE in the germline V gene. V was cut by 8 bases and J by 7 bases, with 18 bases left in between. CDR3 sequence: CASTEWTVSEKLFF. In DNA, the CDR3 is TGTGCCAGTACAGAGTGGACAGTGAGTGAAAAACTGTTTTTT.

The table lists this clone with many counts. This chain uses TRBV29-1 with TRBJ1-4; D gene ambiguous. The CDR3 sequence is 13 residues long. Per the germline V gene, CDR1 is SQVTM and CDR2 is ANQGSEA. Trimming removed 6 bases from V and 1 base from J, with 9 bases in between. The CDR3 DNA is TGCAGCGTCCAAATTCGAACTAATGAAAAACTGTTTTTT. Its protein product is CSVQIRTNEKLFF.

This chain joins TRBV21-1 and TRBJ1-1. TRBV21-1 is classified as a pseudogene. The CDR3 totals 18 residues. For the CDR3, the DNA is TGTGCCAGCAGCAAATGCAGTTGGGGGGCCAGAAGAGACACTGAAGCTTTCTTT. Its translation: CASSKCSWGARRDTEAFF.

In the case of this clone: Other nucleotide sequences from this sample produce the same CDR3. The V gene is TRBV6-5, the J gene TRBJ2-5; D may be TRBD2 (5 bases). Germline lookup yields CDR1 MNHEY and CDR2 SVGAGI. V gave up 5 bases and J gave up 2 bases, with 6 bases separating them. The CDR3 spans 12 residues. DNA of the CDR3: TGTGCCAGCAGTCGACTACAAGAGACCCAGTACTTC. Protein sequence: CASSRLQETQYF.

The V and J genes are TRBV28 and TRBJ2-3; the D gene is possibly TRBD1 (6 bases). The germline V gene has CDR1 MDHEN and CDR2 SYDVKM. The length of the CDR3 is 14 residues. V lost 6 bases and J 7 bases, leaving 17 bases between the germline ends. The CDR3: CASSGRQVLNTQYF. The CDR3 nucleotides are TGTGCCAGCAGCGGTAGACAGGTTCTGAATACGCAGTATTTT.